This TCR beta chain was sequenced for a study of T cell responses to AZD1222 COVID-19 vaccine. Study as a whole: Pooled together were second doses at about 4 or about 12 weeks. General observations from the study: Sampled repertoires all dated from after the peak T cell response. A mostly white British donor set with more females was recruited, and clonal diversity was possibly underestimated. Unmutated regions of variants are reportedly targeted by nearly half of spike-specific TCRs.

This clone was seen once. The antigen is unknown. Only in-frame clones appear in the TCRdb table, and some are missing; sequencing was by immunoSEQ multiplex PCR. The sample lists 120,000 to 150,000 clones, almost 90% seen once, with around 3.6% in the top ten. Sequencing used peripheral blood, obtained on day 0 of AZD1222 vaccination. The TCR sequence derives from an adult in good health.

CDR3 sequence reads: CASSVATSWGETQYF. As DNA, the CDR3 is TGTGCCAGCAGCGTAGCTACATCCTGGGGAGAGACCCAGTACTTC. The V gene is TRBV9, the J gene TRBJ2-5, with D unclear. V lost 0 bases, J lost 4 bases, and 13 bases lay in between. CDR1 SGDLS and CDR2 YYNGEE come from the germline V gene. The CDR3 consists of 15 residues.